This T cell receptor beta chain is drawn from a study of cytomegalovirus exposure and HLA in healthy donors. Findings and limits, study-wide: Later work found most CMV-associated TCR beta chains apparently HLA-restricted.

CDR3 length equals 14 residues. Germline CDR1 is SGHAT and CDR2 is FQNNGV. After removal of 3 bases from V and 2 bases from J, the junction contained 4 bases not matched to a gene. Primers for the PCR totalled 60 Vbeta and 13 Jbeta. The protocol was immunoSEQ multiplex PCR, while the TCRdb copy is restricted to in-frame clones and leaves out a portion. This table holds under 200,000 clones. Concerning this clone itself: The antigen remains undetermined.

This receptor was obtained from a young woman in good health and CMV-seropositive. Sequenced: PBMCs. The chain uses TRBV11-2 and TRBJ2-7, with 7 bases aligning to TRBD1. CDR3 coding DNA: TGTGCCAGCAGCTTGACAGGGCCTCCCTACGAGCAGTACTTC. Protein product: CASSLTGPPYEQYF.